This is a list of T cell receptor beta chains from one sample in a study of shared clonotypes between healthy human individuals. Data came from immunoSEQ multiplex PCR; TCRdb stores just in-frame clones and leaves some out. The data show under 2,500,000 clones, under 97% seen once. Specimen: naive CD4+ T cells sorted from blood. The receptor set was obtained from a man between 18 and 29 years old in good health. Each CDR3 is given with its conserved first and last residue. D genes are given only for firm matches. The size entry is marked missing in some rows and otherwise reads once, few, many or a size class.

v_call	d_call	j_call	clone_size	cdr3_aa	cdr3_nt
TRBV28	.	TRBJ1-2	.	CASSSDSLGGYGYTF	TGTGCCAGCAGTTCGGACAGCCTCGGAGGTTATGGCTACACCTTC
TRBV5-1	TRBD1	TRBJ2-7	.	CASSSPGQVGDKQYF	TGCGCCAGCAGCTCCCCCGGACAGGTGGGAGACAAGCAGTACTTC
TRBV2	.	TRBJ2-7	.	CASSEFSHYEQYF	TGTGCCAGCAGTGAGTTCAGCCACTACGAGCAGTACTTC
TRBV19	.	TRBJ1-3	.	CASSIDRSSGNTIYF	TGTGCCAGTAGTATTGACAGGAGCTCTGGAAACACCATATATTTT
TRBV5-4	.	TRBJ1-2	.	CASSRDGGYGYTF	TGTGCCAGCAGCCGGGACGGGGGCTATGGCTACACCTTC
TRBV4-1	.	TRBJ1-5	once	CASSQDQGGGNQPQHF	TGCGCCAGCAGCCAAGATCAAGGGGGTGGCAATCAGCCCCAGCATTTT
TRBV18	TRBD1	TRBJ1-3	.	CASSPDRVGGNTIYF	TGTGCCAGCTCACCGGACAGGGTCGGTGGAAACACCATATATTTT
TRBV12-5	TRBD1	TRBJ2-1	.	CASGLVDRGVSGPYNEQFF	TGTGCTAGTGGTTTGGTAGACAGGGGAGTTAGTGGGCCTTACAATGAGCAGTTCTTC
TRBV10-3	TRBD1	TRBJ1-2	.	CASSDRVRGYTF	TGTGCCAGTTCTGACAGGGTGCGTGGCTACACCTTC
TRBV6-5	.	TRBJ1-3	.	CASSYRRGPGNTIYF	TGTGCCAGCAGTTACAGGAGGGGCCCTGGAAACACCATATATTTT
TRBV6-1	.	TRBJ1-6	.	CASSGGKGPGGNSPLHF	TGTGCCAGCAGTGGGGGGAAGGGCCCTGGCGGAAATTCACCCCTCCACTTT
TRBV6-1	.	TRBJ2-1	.	CASSERDNSYNEQFF	TGTGCCAGCAGTGAACGGGATAACTCCTACAATGAGCAGTTCTTC
TRBV11-3	TRBD1	TRBJ2-1	.	CASSPGTGAANEQFF	TGTGCCAGCAGTCCCGGGACAGGGGCGGCAAATGAGCAGTTCTTC
TRBV7-2	TRBD2	TRBJ2-3	.	CASSLRTSGRGTDTQYF	TGTGCCAGCAGCTTGCGGACTAGCGGGAGAGGCACAGATACGCAGTATTTT
TRBV5-1	.	TRBJ2-5	.	CASSLASSQGETQYF	TGCGCCAGCAGCTTGGCGAGCTCCCAGGGGGAGACCCAGTACTTC
TRBV30	.	TRBJ2-3	.	CAWSVPGQGWGTQYF	TGTGCCTGGAGTGTCCCGGGGCAAGGGTGGGGTACGCAGTATTTT
TRBV18	.	TRBJ1-2	once	CASSPWMGGPDYGYTF	TGTGCCAGCTCACCATGGATGGGGGGGCCGGACTATGGCTACACCTTC
TRBV10-3	.	TRBJ2-5	.	CAISEAGQIAETQYF	TGTGCCATCAGTGAGGCGGGACAGATTGCAGAGACCCAGTACTTC
TRBV29-1	TRBD1	TRBJ2-5	.	CSVDPGGGETQYF	TGCAGCGTTGACCCAGGGGGCGGGGAGACCCAGTACTTC